This T cell receptor (beta chain) appears in the sequencing data of a study of blood T cell repertoires in COVID-19. Overall study context: Acute and convalescent COVID-19 specimens originated in the United States, Italy and Spain.

The table came from immunoSEQ multiplex PCR; TCRdb's copy has only in-frame clones and leaves some out. This sample has hundreds of thousands of clones, with 87% found just once. Sequenced sample: peripheral blood. The receptor's source is a woman between 50 and 59 years old with COVID-19, enrolled during active disease.

The CDR3 loop is CASSLGGGLSTDTQYF. CDR3 DNA: TGTGCCAGCAGCTTGGGAGGCGGCCTCAGCACAGATACGCAGTATTTT. The chain has TRBV5-4 and TRBJ2-3, with D unclear. The germline gives CDR1 SGHNT, CDR2 YYREEE (reference sequence). Trimming shortened V by 0 bases and J by 0 bases, and 11 bases separated the two germline ends. This CDR3 comprises 16 residues.